This is a list of T cell receptor beta chains from one sample in a study of blood T cell repertoires in COVID-19. Generated by immunoSEQ multiplex PCR, the TCRdb table keeps only in-frame clones and is missing some. The sample holds hundreds of thousands of clones, approximately 80% seen once. Source material: peripheral blood. All receptors derive from a woman aged 45-65 years with active or convalescent COVID-19. Both conserved end residues are part of each CDR3. A D gene is named only where the DNA matches it firmly. Clone size is stated in some rows and not others, as once, few, many or a class when expanded.

D	J	size	V	length	DNA	CDR3
TRBD2	TRBJ2-7	many	TRBV10-1	15	TGCGCCAGCAGAGGGACTAGCGGGAGCAAGGACGAGCAGTACTTC	CASRGTSGSKDEQYF
TRBD2	TRBJ2-5	NA	TRBV11-2	14	TGTGCCAGCAGCTCGACTAGCGGCCAAGAGACCCAGTACTTC	CASSSTSGQETQYF
NA	TRBJ2-1	once	TRBV11-3	13	TGTGCCAGCAGCTCGACTAGGGGCCATGAGCAGTTCTTC	CASSSTRGHEQFF
NA	TRBJ1-6	NA	TRBV15	15	TGTGCCACCAGCAGAGGGACCCTCGGGGATTCACCCCTCCACTTT	CATSRGTLGDSPLHF
TRBD2	TRBJ2-3	NA	TRBV10-3	15	TGTGCCATCACCTCCAGCGGGAGGAGGTCAGATACGCAGTATTTT	CAITSSGRRSDTQYF
TRBD1	TRBJ1-5	once	TRBV2	13	TGTGCCAGCAGTGAAGCGCGGGGACAGGGGTGGGATTTT	CASSEARGQGWDF
TRBD2	TRBJ2-7	NA	TRBV9	15	TGTGCCAGCAGCGCAACTAGCGGGAGTCACTACGAGCAGTACTTC	CASSATSGSHYEQYF
TRBD1	TRBJ1-1	NA	TRBV18	14	TGTGCCAGCTCTCCCGGGACAGGGGGCACTGAAGCTTTCTTT	CASSPGTGGTEAFF
TRBD2	TRBJ2-1	NA	TRBV18	15	TGTGCCAGCTCACCGGGGACTAGCGGGACAAAAGAGCAGTTCTTC	CASSPGTSGTKEQFF
TRBD2	TRBJ2-5	NA	TRBV12-3/TRBV12-4	13	TGTGCCAGCAGCTTAATGGGGGGGGAGACCCAGTACTTC	CASSLMGGETQYF
NA	TRBJ1-2	NA	TRBV18	16	TGTGCCAGCTCACCCCAGAACCCCGGAACAGGCTATGGCTACACCTTC	CASSPQNPGTGYGYTF
TRBD2	TRBJ2-1	once	TRBV5-5	17	TGTGCCAGCAGCTTGGCCATGACTAGCGGGAGAGGTAATGAGCAGTTCTTC	CASSLAMTSGRGNEQFF
NA	TRBJ2-7	NA	TRBV5-1	15	TGCTCTCCCTCGGGATCGGGACACCTCTCCTACGAGCAGTACTTC	CSPSGSGHLSYEQYF
NA	TRBJ1-1	NA	TRBV3-1/TRBV3-2	13	TGTGCCAGCAGTCTCACTCGAGGCACTGAAGCTTTCTTT	CASSLTRGTEAFF
NA	TRBJ1-2	NA	TRBV27	14	TGTGCCAGCAGTTTAACGGGGAGAGGGAATGGCTACACCTTC	CASSLTGRGNGYTF
TRBD1	TRBJ2-7	NA	TRBV25-1	14	TGTGCCAGCAGTGACCCGACAGGGTCCTACGAGCAGTACTTC	CASSDPTGSYEQYF
NA	TRBJ1-2	NA	TRBV30	15	TGTGCCTGGAGTCATCATGGACAGCCTAACTATGGCTACACCTTC	CAWSHHGQPNYGYTF
TRBD2	TRBJ2-1	NA	TRBV13	16	TGTGCCAGCAGCCTCGGCGGGGAGGGCCCCTACAATGAGCAGTTCTTC	CASSLGGEGPYNEQFF
TRBD1	TRBJ2-7	NA	TRBV20-1	15	TGCAGTGCTAGTATATTCCGGGACAGGTCCTACGAGCAGTACTTC	CSASIFRDRSYEQYF
TRBD2	TRBJ2-5	NA	TRBV5-1	16	TGCGCCAGCAGCCCCAGACTAGCGGGACTGGGAGAGACCCAGTACTTC	CASSPRLAGLGETQYF
NA	TRBJ1-1	NA	TRBV18	14	TGTGCCAGCTCACCAACGAGCGGGAACACTGAAGCTTTCTTT	CASSPTSGNTEAFF
TRBD1	TRBJ1-6	NA	TRBV5-6	15	TGTGCCAGCAGCTTGCCCGGACAGGGTAATTCACCCCTCCACTTT	CASSLPGQGNSPLHF
NA	TRBJ2-7	NA	TRBV5-1	17	TGCGCCAGCAGCAAACCCATCGGGCCTAGCGCCTCCTACGAGCAGTACTTC	CASSKPIGPSASYEQYF
TRBD2	TRBJ2-1	NA	TRBV7-7	15	TGTGCCAGCAGCCTCGGACTAGCGGCGAACAATGAGCAGTTCTTC	CASSLGLAANNEQFF
TRBD2	TRBJ2-1	NA	TRBV28	18	TGTGCCAGCAGACGGCTCAGACTAGCGGGAGTCCCCTACAATGAGCAGTTCTTC	CASRRLRLAGVPYNEQFF